A selection of T cell receptor beta chains follows, all from one sample in a study of T cells in Graves' hyperthyroidism and ophthalmopathy. TCRdb recomputed calls from the multiplex PCR reads with MiXCR, one row per CDR3 protein. This repertoire shows roughly 560,000 distinct CDR3 sequences, about 14% found once; its top ten account for about 4.5%. The sample was blood. The receptors stem from a woman aged 40 to 50 with Graves' ophthalmopathy. The CDR3 runs from the conserved cysteine through the conserved F or W. The D gene is left open where the match is weak. Size is omitted from some rows. Given values are once, few, many or a class for expanded clones.

d_call,v_call,j_call,cdr3_length,clone_size,cdr3_nt,cdr3_aa
-,TRBV14,TRBJ2-7,14,-,TGCGCCAGCAGTGAGGGCGGGACAACCTACGAGCAGTACTTC,CASSEGGTTYEQYF
TRBD1,TRBV18,TRBJ1-1,15,many,TGTGCCAGCTCAGGGTCGACAGGGACGAACACTGAAGCTTTCTTT,CASSGSTGTNTEAFF
-,TRBV28,TRBJ2-5,13,many,TGTGCCAGCAGTTTAGAGGGGAGGGAGACCCAGTACTTC,CASSLEGRETQYF
-,TRBV29-1,TRBJ1-1,13,few,TGCAGCGTTGAATCTGGGCAGAGGACTGAAGCTTTCTTT,CSVESGQRTEAFF
TRBD1,TRBV5-8,TRBJ2-5,16,few,TGTGCCAGCAGCTTATCTGCAGGGGGCTCCCAAGAGACCCAGTACTTC,CASSLSAGGSQETQYF
-,TRBV12-3/TRBV12-4,TRBJ2-5,19,-,TGTGCCAGCAGTTTTAGGATGTTCGGGGGTAGCGGCATCCAAGAGACCCAGTACTTC,CASSFRMFGGSGIQETQYF
-,TRBV19,TRBJ2-2,12,-,TGTGCCAGTAGTAACCGGGACGGGGAGCTGTTTTTT,CASSNRDGELFF
TRBD2,TRBV5-6,TRBJ2-7,18,few,TGTGCCAGCAGCTTGAAATTGACCCTTAGCGGGAGCACCTACGAGCAGTACTTC,CASSLKLTLSGSTYEQYF
-,TRBV30,TRBJ1-2,13,many,TGTGCCTGGAGTGTAGGGACCCTCGATGGCTACACCTTC,CAWSVGTLDGYTF
-,TRBV27,TRBJ1-2,13,many,TGTGCCAGCAGTTACGGGGGGGCGCAGGGCTACACCTTC,CASSYGGAQGYTF
-,TRBV12-3/TRBV12-4,TRBJ1-1,12,many,TGTGCCAGCAGCCGGGACGTCTCTGAAGCTTTCTTT,CASSRDVSEAFF
-,TRBV7-3,TRBJ2-7,13,many,TGTGCCAGCAGCAACCCGCCGACCTACGAGCAGTACTTC,CASSNPPTYEQYF
TRBD1,TRBV28,TRBJ2-5,14,many,TGTGCCAGCACCTCCCCCGGGACAGAAGAGACCCAGTACTTC,CASTSPGTEETQYF
-,TRBV7-2,TRBJ2-5,15,many,TGTGCCAGCAGCTTAGGTCCCACTAGGCGGGAGACCCAGTACTTC,CASSLGPTRRETQYF
-,TRBV12-3/TRBV12-4,TRBJ2-5,13,many,TGTGCCAGCAGTAGGACAGGGAGGGTGACCCAGTACTTC,CASSRTGRVTQYF
TRBD1,TRBV7-8,TRBJ1-2,15,few,TGTGCCAGCAGCTCCAGGACAGGGGGCGCGAACGGCTACACCTTC,CASSSRTGGANGYTF
-,TRBV5-1,TRBJ2-2,16,many,TGCGCCAGCAGCCAGCGACTAGTGGGCGGCACCGGGGAGCTGTTTTTT,CASSQRLVGGTGELFF
TRBD2,TRBV5-4,TRBJ2-7,15,-,TGTGCCAGCAGAAGGGGACTAGCGGGAGATCACGAGCAGTACTTC,CASRRGLAGDHEQYF
TRBD1,TRBV6-1,TRBJ1-5,17,many,TGTGCCAGCTCACCTGGGACAGGGCCTTATAGCAATCAGCCCCAGCATTTT,CASSPGTGPYSNQPQHF
-,TRBV20-1,TRBJ2-2,17,-,TGCAGTGCTAGAGATTTCCTCGGATCCGCGAACACCGGGGAGCTGTTTTTT,CSARDFLGSANTGELFF